These 22 T cell receptor beta chains came from one sample sequenced in a study of blood T cells in healthy people across ages. It was with a sample-barcoded 5' primer and a J-beta primer mix that a second PCR of about 6 to 11 cycles was run. TCRdb reprocessed the 5' RACE reads via MiXCR and lists one record per CDR3 protein. The sample includes over 700,000 distinct CDR3 sequences, 25% of them seen just once. These same records also appear under a second study, on T cells of mothers and their children.

Sequenced material: blood. These receptors originate from a boy aged 5-17 years in good health.

The chain uses TRBV10-3 and TRBJ2-5; TRBD1 aligns across 8 bases. The DNA end favors TRBJ2-7, so the J call may be wrong. Germline lookup yields CDR1 ENHRY and CDR2 SYGVKD. This CDR3 region has 14 residues. The chain's CDR3 is CAIRLGQDRYEQYF. The CDR3 DNA reads TGTGCCATCAGATTGGGACAGGACCGCTACGAGCAGTACTTC.

This clonotype was counted between two and nine times. The V gene is TRBV20-1, the J gene TRBJ1-4; no clear D. Trimming took off 0 bases at V and 4 bases at J, with 12 bases between the two ends. Germline loops: CDR1 DFQATT, CDR2 SNEGSKA (reference sequence). This CDR3 spans 15 amino acids. The CDR3 nucleotides read TGCAGTGCTAGAGATCAACGGGTCCATAATGAAAAACTGTTTTTT. Translated: CSARDQRVHNEKLFF.

This clonotype was found a few times. V and J are TRBV6-2 or TRBV6-3 and TRBJ2-3, with 9 bases matching TRBD2. V lost 5 bases to trimming and J lost 7 bases; unmatched junction nucleotides: 7. There are 14 residues in the CDR3. Per the germline V gene, CDR1 is MNHEY and CDR2 is SVGEGT. The CDR3 sequence is CASSRTGTSYTQYF. The CDR3 bases are TGTGCCAGCAGTCGAACCGGGACTAGCTATACGCAGTATTTT.

V gene TRBV29-1 combines with J gene TRBJ2-5, with 10 positions matching TRBD2. Germline V gene data show CDR1 as SQVTM and CDR2 as ANQGSEA. The CDR3 length is 15 residues. Germline trimming cut 3 bases from V and 2 bases from J; bases unmatched to any gene: 6. Here the CDR3 reads CSVDLAGEFQETQYF. CDR3 DNA: TGCAGCGTTGACCTAGCGGGGGAGTTTCAAGAGACCCAGTACTTC.

The rearrangement uses TRBV27 and TRBJ2-7; weak D call: TRBD1 (7 bases). The germline V and J ends were trimmed by 5 bases and 7 bases, with 12 bases remaining between them. The CDR3 has 12 residues. Germline V gives CDR1 MNHEY, CDR2 SMNVEV (reference sequence). The CDR3 spells CASSTTGREQYF. The CDR3, as DNA: TGTGCCAGCAGTACGACAGGGAGGGAGCAGTACTTC.

In its sample, this clonotype was seen once. This chain uses TRBV5-1 with TRBJ2-3, with 11 bases that match TRBD2. Germline V gene sequence: CDR1 SGHRS, CDR2 YFSETQ. The CDR3 runs 17 residues. J lost 4 bases, V lost 1 base, and 8 bases had no gene match. The CDR3 sequence: CASSLLLAGGGPDTQYF. CDR3 DNA sequence: TGCGCCAGCAGCTTGTTGCTAGCGGGAGGTGGTCCAGATACGCAGTATTTT.

The chain uses TRBV7-2 and TRBJ2-5, with D hard to call. The length of the CDR3 is 12 residues. The germline gives CDR1 SGHTA, CDR2 FQGNSA. Trimming removed 5 bases from V and 5 bases from J, with 9 bases in between. The CDR3 nucleotides read TGTGCCAGCAGCGTCACTCTGGAGACCCAGTACTTC. Amino acids: CASSVTLETQYF.

As for this clonotype: One end of the junction varies from germline; a read error may be responsible. The rearrangement links TRBV5-1 to TRBJ2-5; D is possibly TRBD2 (5 bases). CDR1 and CDR2 from the germline V gene are SGHRS and YFSETQ. The CDR3 covers 12 residues. The CDR3: CAGSLEAETQYF. The CDR3 DNA is TGCGCCGGCAGCTTGGAGGCGGAGACCCAGTACTTC.

A few counts support this clonotype. The CDR3 nucleotides are TGCAGTGCCCTTCTGGCTAGCGGGGCTTACGAGCAGTACTTC. Translating gives CSALLASGAYEQYF. The V and J genes are TRBV20-1 and TRBJ2-7, with 9 nucleotides matching TRBD2. J was trimmed by 4 bases and V by 6 bases; bases with no gene match: 10. The CDR3 has 14 amino acids. In germline, CDR1 is DFQATT, CDR2 SNEGSKA (reference sequence).

This clonotype was seen more than once but under ten times. J is TRBJ1-3 and V is TRBV6-5, with D hard to call. The CDR3 is 14 residues long. The V end lost 6 bases, the J end lost 2 bases, and 11 bases lay between the germline ends. Germline CDR1 reads MNHEY; CDR2 reads SVGAGI. CDR3 in amino acids: CASRTVYPGNTIYF. The CDR3 bases are TGTGCCAGCAGAACAGTTTACCCTGGAAACACCATATATTTT.

The chain links TRBV20-1 to TRBJ1-2; D is undetermined. This CDR3 comprises 9 residues. Trimming removed 6 bases at V and 8 bases at J, with 7 bases between. CDR1 is DFQATT and CDR2 is SNEGSKA in the germline V gene (reference sequence). The DNA for the CDR3 is TGCAGTGCACCCGCGGGCTACACCTTC. Translation gives CSAPAGYTF.

The chain couples TRBV20-1 to TRBJ2-7; 11 nucleotides line up with TRBD2. The CDR3 is 14 residues long. With 6 bases clipped from V and 2 bases from J, the junction kept 6 bases outside the gene matches. Germline lookup yields CDR1 DFQATT and CDR2 SNEGSKA (reference sequence). CDR3 nucleotide sequence: TGCAGTGCCACCGGGACTAGCGGCGCCTACGAGCAGTACTTC. Translating it yields CSATGTSGAYEQYF.

This clonotype was counted a few times. The chain employs TRBV28 and TRBJ2-5; D is perhaps TRBD1 or TRBD2 (5 bases each). This CDR3 is 16 amino acids long. Trimming took 6 bases from V and 2 from J, leaving 19 bases between them. The V gene's germline CDR1 is MDHEN and CDR2 SYDVKM. The CDR3 is CASRPALPGRQETQYF. The CDR3 coding sequence is TGTGCCAGCAGACCCGCGCTTCCGGGACGGCAAGAGACCCAGTACTTC.

This clonotype occurred a few times. The junction departs from germline at one end; a sequencing error may be responsible. This sequence joins TRBV11-2 and TRBJ2-1; possibly TRBD2 for D (6 bases). CDR3 length equals 17 residues. Germline values: CDR1 SGHAT, CDR2 FQNNGV. The CDR3 DNA reads as TGTGCCAGCAGCTTAGGGATAGCGGTTAGCTCCTACAATGGGCAGTTCTTC. Translation gives CASSLGIAVSSYNGQFF.

About this clonotype itself: The junction shows a germline mismatch at one end, possibly a read error. This chain uses TRBV12-3 or TRBV12-4 with TRBJ2-6; tentatively, D is TRBD1 or TRBD2 (5 bases each). CDR3 length equals 17 residues. The CDR3 nucleotides are TGTGCCAGCAGTTTAATTTCTAGCAGCGCTGGGGCCAACGTCCCGACTTTC. Its protein product is CASSLISSSAGANVPTF.

On this clonotype itself: The junction shows a germline mismatch at one end, possibly a read error. The chain has TRBV7-9 and TRBJ1-2, with D perhaps TRBD1 (5 bases). The CDR3 contains 14 residues. Germline V CDR1 and CDR2: SEHNR, FQNEAQ (reference sequence). In DNA, the CDR3 is TGTACCAGCAGCCCCGTCGGGGGGGGAAATGGCTACACCTTC. It yields the protein CTSSPVGGGNGYTF.

This clonotype was detected a few times. The chain uses TRBV25-1 and TRBJ2-5; TRBD1 matches 7 bases. This CDR3 spans 15 amino acids. V shed 4 bases, J shed 4 bases, and the junction held 9 bases outside the gene matches. In germline, CDR1 is MGHDK, CDR2 SYGVNS. The CDR3 coding sequence is TGTGCCAGCAGTGCCAGACAGGGAACAGGAGAGACCCAGTACTTC. This translates into CASSARQGTGETQYF.

The rearrangement joins TRBV12-3 or TRBV12-4 to TRBJ1-5; D is undetermined. This CDR3 contains 14 residues. Trimming stripped 2 bases from V and 2 bases from J, with 7 bases between. The CDR3 region is CASSLRAGNQPQHF. The CDR3, as DNA: TGTGCCAGCAGTTTACGGGCGGGCAATCAGCCCCAGCATTTT.

This clonotype was seen a handful of times. J is TRBJ2-7 and V is TRBV7-3; D gene unclear. V lost 0 bases to trimming and J lost 3 bases, with 6 bases between them. Germline assignment: CDR1 SGHTA and CDR2 FQGTGA. The CDR3 covers 13 residues. The CDR3 nucleotides are TGTGCCAGCAGCTTAACTCCAGGCTACGAGCAGTACTTC. This codes for CASSLTPGYEQYF.

V and J are TRBV7-2 and TRBJ2-2, with 7 positions matching TRBD1. The length of the CDR3 is 17 residues. The J segment lost 9 bases and the V segment lost 5 bases, leaving 18 bases of the junction unmatched. Germline CDR1 and CDR2: SGHTA and FQGNSA. The CDR3 nucleotides read TGTGCCAGCAGCCCCCGACAGGGTGAGGGAATGTACTGGGAGCTGTTTTTT. Translating it yields CASSPRQGEGMYWELFF.

At least ten counts were recorded for this clonotype. This chain uses TRBV3-1 with TRBJ2-1, with TRBD2 as a possible D gene (5 bases). The CDR3 has 12 amino acids. The V and J ends lost 5 bases and 12 bases respectively, with 14 bases between them. Germline CDR1 and CDR2: LGHDT and YNNKEL (reference sequence). CDR3 in DNA: TGTGCCAGCAGCGAGATCGGGGAACGGCAGTTCTTC. The encoded protein is CASSEIGERQFF.

This rearrangement joins TRBV27 to TRBJ2-7; no clear D. V lost 5 bases and J 3 bases, leaving 11 bases between the germline ends. There are 13 residues in the CDR3. In germline, CDR1 is MNHEY, CDR2 SMNVEV (reference sequence). CDR3 nucleotides: TGTGCCAGCAGTCTCCAGTGGGGCTACGAGCAGTACTTC. Its protein is CASSLQWGYEQYF.